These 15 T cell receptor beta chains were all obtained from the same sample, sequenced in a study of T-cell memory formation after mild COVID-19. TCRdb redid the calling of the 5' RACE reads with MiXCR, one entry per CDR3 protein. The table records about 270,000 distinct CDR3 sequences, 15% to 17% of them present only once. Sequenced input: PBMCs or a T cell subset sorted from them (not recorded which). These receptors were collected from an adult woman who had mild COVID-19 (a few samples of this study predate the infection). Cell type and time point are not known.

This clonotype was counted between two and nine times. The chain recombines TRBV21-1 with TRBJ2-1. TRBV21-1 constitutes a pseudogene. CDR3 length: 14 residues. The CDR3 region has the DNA TGTGCCAGCACCAAAGATGACTCGATGAATGAGCAGTTCTTC. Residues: CASTKDDSMNEQFF.

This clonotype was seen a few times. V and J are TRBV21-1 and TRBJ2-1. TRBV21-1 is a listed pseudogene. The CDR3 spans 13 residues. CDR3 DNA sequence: TGTGCCAGCAGGACTCACTCCTACAATGAGCAGTTCTTC. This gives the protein CASRTHSYNEQFF.

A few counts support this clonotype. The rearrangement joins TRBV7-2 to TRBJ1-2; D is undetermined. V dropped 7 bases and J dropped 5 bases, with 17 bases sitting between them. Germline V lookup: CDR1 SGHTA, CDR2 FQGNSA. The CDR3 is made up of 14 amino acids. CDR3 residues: CASTQNRDTYGYTF. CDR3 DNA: TGTGCCAGCACACAGAACAGAGATACTTATGGCTACACCTTC.

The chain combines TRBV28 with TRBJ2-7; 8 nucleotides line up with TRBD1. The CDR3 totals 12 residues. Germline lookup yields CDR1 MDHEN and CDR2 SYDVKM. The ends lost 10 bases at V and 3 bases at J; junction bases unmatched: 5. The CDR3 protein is CAITGGFYEQYF. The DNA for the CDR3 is TGTGCCATCACAGGGGGTTTCTACGAGCAGTACTTC.

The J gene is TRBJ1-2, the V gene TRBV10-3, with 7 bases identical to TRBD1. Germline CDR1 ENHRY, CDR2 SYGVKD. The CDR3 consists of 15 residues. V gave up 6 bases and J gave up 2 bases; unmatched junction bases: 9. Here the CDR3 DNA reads TGTGCCATCAGAGGGGGCTTACAGTCGAACTATGGCTACACCTTC. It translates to CAIRGGLQSNYGYTF.

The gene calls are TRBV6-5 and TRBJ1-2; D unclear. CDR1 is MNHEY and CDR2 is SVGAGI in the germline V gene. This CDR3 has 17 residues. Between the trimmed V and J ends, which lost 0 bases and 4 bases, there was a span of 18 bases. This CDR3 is CASSYSRGVGRVYGYTF. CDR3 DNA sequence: TGTGCCAGCAGTTACTCCAGAGGTGTCGGCAGAGTCTATGGCTACACCTTC.

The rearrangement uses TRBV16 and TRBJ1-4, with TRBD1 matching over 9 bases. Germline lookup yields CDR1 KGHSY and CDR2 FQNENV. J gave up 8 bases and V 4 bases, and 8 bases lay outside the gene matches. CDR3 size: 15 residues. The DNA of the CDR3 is TGTGCCAGCAGCCCGCTCGGGACAGGGCCCGAAAAACTGTTTTTT. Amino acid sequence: CASSPLGTGPEKLFF.

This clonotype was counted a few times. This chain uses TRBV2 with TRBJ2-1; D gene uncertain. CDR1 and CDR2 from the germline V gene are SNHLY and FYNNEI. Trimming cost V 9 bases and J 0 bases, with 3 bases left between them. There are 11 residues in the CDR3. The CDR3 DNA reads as TGTGCCAGGGGCTCCTACAATGAGCAGTTCTTC. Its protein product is CARGSYNEQFF.

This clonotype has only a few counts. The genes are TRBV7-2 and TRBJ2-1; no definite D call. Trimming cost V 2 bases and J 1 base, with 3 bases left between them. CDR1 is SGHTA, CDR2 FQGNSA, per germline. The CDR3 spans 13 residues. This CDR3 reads CASSLRSYNEQFF. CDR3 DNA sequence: TGTGCCAGCAGCTTAAGATCCTACAATGAGCAGTTCTTC. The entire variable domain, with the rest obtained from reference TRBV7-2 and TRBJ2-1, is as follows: GAGVSQSPSNKVTEKGKDVELRCDPISGHTALYWYRQSLGQGLEFLIYFQGNSAPDKSGLPSDRFSAERTGGSVSTLTIQRTQQEDSAVYLCASSLRSYNEQFFGPGTRLTVL.

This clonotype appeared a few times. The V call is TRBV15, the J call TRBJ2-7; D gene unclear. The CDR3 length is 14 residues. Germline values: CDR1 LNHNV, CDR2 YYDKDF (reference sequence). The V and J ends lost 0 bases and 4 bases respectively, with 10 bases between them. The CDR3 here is CATSRDYVGYEQYF. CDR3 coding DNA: TGTGCCACCAGCAGAGATTATGTGGGGTACGAGCAGTACTTC.

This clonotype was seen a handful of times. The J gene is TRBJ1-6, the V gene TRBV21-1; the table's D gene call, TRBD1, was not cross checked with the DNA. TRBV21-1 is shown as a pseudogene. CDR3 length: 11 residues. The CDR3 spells CASSNGQPLHF. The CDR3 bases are TGTGCCAGCAGCAATGGACAGCCCCTCCACTTT.

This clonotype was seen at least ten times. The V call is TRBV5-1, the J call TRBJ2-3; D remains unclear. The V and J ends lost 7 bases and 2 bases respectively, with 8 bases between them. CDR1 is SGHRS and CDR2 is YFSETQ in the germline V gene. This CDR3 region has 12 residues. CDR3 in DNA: TGCGCCAGCTCGAGTACCACAGATACGCAGTATTTT. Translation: CASSSTTDTQYF.

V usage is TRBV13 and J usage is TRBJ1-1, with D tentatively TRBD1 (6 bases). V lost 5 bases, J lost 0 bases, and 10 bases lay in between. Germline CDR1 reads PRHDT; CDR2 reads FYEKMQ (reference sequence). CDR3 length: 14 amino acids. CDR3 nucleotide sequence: TGTGCCAGCAGCACGGGACACTTGAACACTGAAGCTTTCTTT. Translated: CASSTGHLNTEAFF.

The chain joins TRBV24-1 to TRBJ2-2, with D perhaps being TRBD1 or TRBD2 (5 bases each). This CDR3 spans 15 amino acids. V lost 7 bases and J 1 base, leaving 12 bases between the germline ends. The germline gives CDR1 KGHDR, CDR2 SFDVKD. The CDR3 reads CATSTGTKNTGELFF. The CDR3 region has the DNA TGTGCCACCAGCACCGGGACGAAGAACACCGGGGAGCTGTTTTTT.

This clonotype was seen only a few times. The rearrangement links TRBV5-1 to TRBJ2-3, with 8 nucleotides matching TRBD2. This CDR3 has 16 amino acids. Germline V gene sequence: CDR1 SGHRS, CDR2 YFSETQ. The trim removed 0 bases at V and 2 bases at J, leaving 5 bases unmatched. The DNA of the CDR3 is TGCGCCAGCAGCTTGGCTAGTAGCGGGATCACAGATACGCAGTATTTT. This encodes CASSLASSGITDTQYF.